The T cell receptor (beta chain) under discussion was sequenced for a study of CD8 T cells in ankylosing spondylitis. Regarding the study as a whole: Seven or eight highly homologous variants formed a TCR beta motif that appeared characteristic of ankylosing spondylitis blood.

A word on this clonotype: The antigen remains undetermined.

Quantitative 5'-RACE with molecular barcodes was used to make the TCR beta libraries. TCRdb re-called the 5' RACE reads with MiXCR, one entry per CDR3 protein. Here the sample spans about 340,000 distinct CDR3 sequences, about 15% being singletons. The CDR3 contains 12 residues. V shed 4 bases and J shed 3 bases, with 6 bases lying between them. Germline V lookup: CDR1 SGHDN, CDR2 FVKESK. The J gene is TRBJ2-5, the V gene TRBV14; D is unresolved. The receptor was isolated from a male donor with ankylosing spondylitis or in good health (not recorded which). Sequencing used blood, either unsorted or a sorted T cell fraction (not recorded which). DNA for the CDR3: TGTGCCAGCAGCCGACCAGAAGAGACCCAGTACTTC. It is translated as CASSRPEETQYF. The variable domain in full, with the rest retrieved from reference TRBV14 and TRBJ2-5, is EAGVTQFPSHSVIEKGQTVTLRCDPISGHDNLYWYRRVMGKEIKFLLHFVKESKQDESGMPNNRFLAERTGGTYSTLKVQPAELEDSGVYFCASSRPEETQYFGPGTRLLVL.